The rows below give T cell receptor beta chains drawn from one sample of a study of CD8 T cell repertoires and HIV-1 epitope variants. Sequencing was performed with immunoSEQ multiplex PCR; in TCRdb, only in-frame clones are kept and a portion is missing. Altogether under 100,000 clones are present, roughly four fifths being singletons, with the ten largest covering under 30%. Sequenced sample: uncultured baseline CD8+ T cells from peripheral blood mononuclear cells (PBMCs). These receptors originate from a male donor with HIV. Each CDR3 is given with its conserved first and last residue. Fields, in order: J gene, V gene, clone size, D gene, CDR3 protein, CDR3 DNA. A D gene is named only where the DNA matches it firmly. A row's size may be missing; if present it is once, few, many or a size class.

TRBJ1-1	TRBV30	-	-	CAWTDGTRTEAFF	TGTGCCTGGACGGACGGCACGCGCACTGAAGCTTTCTTT
TRBJ1-5	TRBV28	-	TRBD1	CASSPALTGGAFITNQPQHF	TGTGCCAGCAGCCCTGCCTTGACAGGGGGCGCGTTTATTACCAATCAGCCCCAGCATTTT
TRBJ1-6	TRBV6-5	-	-	CASSYDLSNSPLHF	TGTGCCAGCAGTTACGATCTCAGTAATTCACCCCTCCACTTT
TRBJ1-1	TRBV4-2	many	-	CASSQAGVGAFF	TGTGCCAGCAGCCAAGCAGGGGTGGGAGCTTTCTTT
TRBJ2-5	TRBV19	-	TRBD1	CASTMGTGILETQYF	TGTGCCAGTACCATGGGGACAGGGATCTTGGAGACCCAGTACTTC
TRBJ1-3	TRBV6-5	-	-	CASSYGYSSGNTIYF	TGTGCCAGCAGTTACGGGTATTCCTCTGGAAACACCATATATTTT
TRBJ1-1	TRBV19	-	-	CASSIRALNTEAFF	TGTGCCAGTAGTATACGGGCCCTGAACACTGAAGCTTTCTTT
TRBJ2-7	TRBV7-9	-	TRBD1	CASSFPGQGAYEQYF	TGTGCCAGCAGCTTCCCGGGACAGGGGGCCTACGAGCAGTACTTC
TRBJ2-7	TRBV5-1	few	-	CASSLAGTEKGKYF	TGCGCCAGCAGCTTGGCTGGGACTGAAAAAGGAAAGTACTTC
TRBJ2-7	TRBV27	-	-	CASSHQTDLSSYEQYF	TGTGCCAGCAGTCACCAGACAGACCTCAGCTCCTACGAGCAGTACTTC
TRBJ1-1	TRBV7-2	-	-	CASSSGAGVGEAFF	TGTGCCAGCAGCTCGGGTGCGGGAGTGGGGGAAGCTTTCTTT
TRBJ2-1	TRBV7-9	-	TRBD2	CASSFGGRLYNEQFF	TGTGCCAGCAGCTTCGGCGGGAGGCTCTACAATGAGCAGTTCTTC
TRBJ2-7	TRBV11-2	-	TRBD1	CASSLEAGGYYEQYF	TGTGCCAGCAGCTTAGAGGCAGGGGGCTACTACGAGCAGTACTTC
TRBJ1-2	TRBV4-3	-	-	CASSQLLGRGGGYTF	TGCGCCAGCAGCCAGTTGCTGGGCAGGGGTGGAGGCTACACCTTC
TRBJ2-7	TRBV7-9	-	TRBD1	CASGQAPYEQYF	TGTGCCAGCGGACAGGCCCCCTACGAGCAGTACTTC
TRBJ2-6	TRBV19	-	-	CASSPGFSGANVLTF	TGTGCCAGTAGTCCGGGATTCTCTGGGGCCAACGTCCTGACTTTC
TRBJ2-7	TRBV6-1	-	TRBD1	CASSEVGQGTLGYEQYF	TGTGCCAGCAGTGAAGTAGGACAGGGCACCCTAGGGTACGAGCAGTACTTC
TRBJ1-2	TRBV6-5	few	-	CASSAGANYGYTF	TGTGCCAGCAGTGCCGGAGCTAACTATGGCTACACCTTC
TRBJ1-2	TRBV6-5	-	-	CASRDGYGYTF	TGTGCCAGCCGGGACGGCTATGGCTACACCTTC
TRBJ2-7	TRBV7-2	-	-	CASSLRHYEQYF	TGTGCCAGCAGCTTAAGACACTACGAGCAGTACTTC
TRBJ2-1	TRBV28	-	TRBD2	CASNPLAGGYNEQFF	TGTGCCAGCAATCCTCTAGCGGGGGGGTACAATGAGCAGTTCTTC
TRBJ1-4	TRBV19	-	TRBD1	CASSTGTGTNEKLFF	TGTGCCAGTAGTACCGGGACAGGGACTAATGAAAAACTGTTTTTT
TRBJ2-7	TRBV28	-	-	CASTQIGGDSSYEQYF	TGTGCCAGCACCCAAATAGGGGGGGACAGCTCCTACGAGCAGTACTTC
TRBJ2-7	TRBV5-5	-	-	CASSPGDEQYF	TGTGCCAGCAGCCCTGGGGACGAGCAGTACTTC
TRBJ2-5	TRBV6-6	-	TRBD2	CASRDSGETQYF	TGTGCCAGCAGAGATAGCGGGGAGACCCAGTACTTC
TRBJ2-5	TRBV19	-	-	CASSRLGNQETQYF	TGTGCCAGTAGTAGACTAGGGAACCAAGAGACCCAGTACTTC
TRBJ2-7	TRBV14	-	-	CASSQGISYEQYF	TGTGCCAGCAGCCAAGGGATCAGCTACGAGCAGTACTTC
TRBJ2-5	TRBV2	few	TRBD1	CASRRTGGETQYF	TGTGCCAGCAGGCGGACAGGGGGAGAGACCCAGTACTTC
TRBJ1-2	TRBV25-1	-	-	CASSEYWGFGYTF	TGTGCCAGCAGTGAATATTGGGGGTTTGGCTACACCTTC
TRBJ2-7	TRBV14	-	-	CASSQGRQGYEQYF	TGTGCCAGCAGCCAAGGCAGGCAGGGGTACGAGCAGTACTTC
TRBJ1-2	TRBV5-6	-	TRBD1	CASSRDRGQGYGYTF	TGTGCCAGCAGCAGAGACAGGGGGCAGGGCTATGGCTACACCTTC
TRBJ2-1	TRBV7-2	-	TRBD2	CASSPRLAGAYNEQFF	TGTGCCAGCAGCCCTAGACTAGCGGGTGCATACAATGAGCAGTTCTTC
TRBJ1-1	TRBV5-1	-	-	CASTLTGNTEAFF	TGCGCCAGCACCCTCACAGGGAATACTGAAGCTTTCTTT
TRBJ2-1	TRBV11-2	few	TRBD1	CASSSTQGQGYGEQFF	TGTGCCAGCAGCTCGACCCAGGGACAGGGTTATGGTGAGCAGTTCTTC
TRBJ2-1	TRBV18	-	TRBD2	CASSASGISYNEQFF	TGTGCCAGCTCTGCTAGCGGGATTTCCTACAATGAGCAGTTCTTC
TRBJ2-7	TRBV18	-	-	CASSPQERYEQYF	TGTGCCAGCTCACCTCAGGAACGGTACGAGCAGTACTTC
TRBJ1-3	TRBV27	-	TRBD1	CATKKWGQPTISGNTIYF	TGTGCCACCAAGAAGTGGGGACAGCCTACTATCTCTGGAAACACCATATATTTT
TRBJ2-1	TRBV5-1	-	-	CASSLDGGDHYNEQFF	TGCGCCAGCAGCTTGGATGGCGGGGATCACTACAATGAGCAGTTCTTC